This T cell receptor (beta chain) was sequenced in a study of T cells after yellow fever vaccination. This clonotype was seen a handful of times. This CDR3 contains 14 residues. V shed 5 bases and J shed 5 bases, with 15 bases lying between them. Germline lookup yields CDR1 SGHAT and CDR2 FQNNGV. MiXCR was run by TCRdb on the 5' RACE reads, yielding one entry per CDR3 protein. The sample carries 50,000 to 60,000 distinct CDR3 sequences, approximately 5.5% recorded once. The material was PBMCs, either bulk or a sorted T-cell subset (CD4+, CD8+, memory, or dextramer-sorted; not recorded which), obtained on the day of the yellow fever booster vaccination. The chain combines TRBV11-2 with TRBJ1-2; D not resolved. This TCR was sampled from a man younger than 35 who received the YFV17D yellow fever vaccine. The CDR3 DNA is TGTGCCAGCAGCCCCCCCGGAGTCCTATATGGCTACACCTTC. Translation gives CASSPPGVLYGYTF.